The sequence of this T cell receptor (beta chain) was determined in a study of T cells in Graves' hyperthyroidism and ophthalmopathy. This clonotype was seen many times. TCR beta CDR3 region amplification was performed from RNA transcripts. HTBI primers were used for first-round RT-PCR of the TCR CDR3. Via MiXCR, TCRdb re-called the multiplex PCR reads, giving one row per CDR3 protein. Here the sample spans about 400,000 distinct CDR3 sequences, more than 15% being singletons. Diagnoses rested on clinical symptoms, serum thyroxine and TRAb, thyroid ultrasound and orbital computed tomography. The sequence derives from a woman aged 18-29 years with Graves' hyperthyroidism. Sequences were obtained from blood.

The CDR3 region is CASSSGRSQPNTEAFF. In DNA, the CDR3 is TGTGCCAGCAGTTCAGGACGGTCCCAGCCCAACACTGAAGCTTTCTTT. The chain couples TRBV27 to TRBJ1-1; D is unresolved. Germline CDR1 and CDR2: MNHEY and SMNVEV (reference sequence). The V gene lost 4 bases and the J gene lost 2 bases, with 17 bases spanning the gap. There are 16 residues in the CDR3.